Following are 25 T cell receptor beta chains from one sample sequenced in a study of regulatory T cells in long-lasting Graves disease. Both iRepertoire HTBI primers and Arm-PCR of CDR3 regions were used to build the TCR beta libraries. Each CDR3 protein gets one entry after TCRdb re-called the multiplex PCR reads with MiXCR. The sample lists a few hundred thousand distinct CDR3 sequences; 23% were seen once. The time point is: persistent/refractory GD, antithyroid drugs over 5 years with positive TRAb. TCR sequences were obtained from RNA taken from PBMCs. The sample consisted of peripheral blood mononuclear cells (PBMCs), taken when the disease was refractory, from a patient treated with antithyroid drugs. These receptors came from a female donor with Graves disease.

This clonotype was recorded many times. The CDR3 region is CSAQTGGGYSNQPQHF. DNA of the CDR3: TGCAGTGCTCAGACAGGGGGGGGATATAGCAATCAGCCCCAGCATTTT. This chain uses TRBV20-1 with TRBJ1-5, with 9 bases identical to TRBD1. V shed 5 bases and J 0 bases; nucleotides not matched to a gene: 8. Germline CDR1 reads DFQATT; CDR2 reads SNEGSKA (reference sequence). The CDR3 loop spans 16 amino acids.

The chain couples TRBV10-3 to TRBJ1-1; no clear D gene. Trimming cost V 6 bases and J 0 bases, with 11 bases left between them. This CDR3 is built from 14 residues. Germline CDR1 is ENHRY and CDR2 is SYGVKD. As DNA, the CDR3 is TGTGCCATCAGACAGAGAGAGATGAACACTGAAGCTTTCTTT. Its protein is CAIRQREMNTEAFF.

This chain joins TRBV7-8 and TRBJ1-3, with D unclear. V gave up 5 bases and J gave up 4 bases, with 3 bases separating them. The CDR3 has 11 residues. Germline V gene lookup returns CDR1 SGHVS and CDR2 FQNEAQ. The CDR3 DNA reads TGTGCCAGCAGCACGGGAAACACCATATATTTT. Its protein product is CASSTGNTIYF.

The V call is TRBV7-9, the J call TRBJ2-7, with no clear D. The length of the CDR3 is 12 residues. Trimming removed 2 bases at V and 4 bases at J, with 6 bases between. The germline V gene has CDR1 SEHNR and CDR2 FQNEAQ (reference sequence). The CDR3 DNA follows: TGTGCCAGCAGCTTACAGGAATACGAGCAGTACTTC. It is translated as CASSLQEYEQYF. The variable domain in full, completed from reference TRBV7-9 and TRBJ2-7, reads DTGVSQNPRHKITKRGQNVTFRCDPISEHNRLYWYRQTLGQGPEFLTYFQNEAQLEKSRLLSDRFSAERPKGSFSTLEIQRTEQGDSAMYLCASSLQEYEQYFGPGTRLTVT.

This clonotype has a count of ten or more. This chain uses TRBV6-1 with TRBJ2-6; tentative D call: TRBD2 (6 bases). This CDR3 spans 16 amino acids. Trimming stripped 7 bases from V and 3 bases from J, with 16 bases between. Germline values: CDR1 MNHNS, CDR2 SASEGT. CDR3 in amino acids: CASIMLGGGGANVLTF. CDR3 DNA: TGTGCCAGCATTATGCTCGGGGGAGGTGGGGCCAACGTCCTGACTTTC.

This clonotype was detected only a few times. The V and J genes are TRBV5-1 and TRBJ2-2; TRBD2 matches at 7 bases. Germline V gene data show CDR1 as SGHRS and CDR2 as YFSETQ. The CDR3 is made up of 13 amino acids. The V and J ends lost 4 bases and 7 bases, in that order; junction bases with no gene match: 4. The CDR3 DNA reads as TGCGCCAGCAGCGGGGAGGGGATCGGGGAGCTGTTTTTT. Encoded protein: CASSGEGIGELFF.

The rearrangement links TRBV27 to TRBJ2-2, with D tentatively TRBD2 (6 bases). This CDR3 is 17 amino acids long. Germline lookup yields CDR1 MNHEY and CDR2 SMNVEV (reference sequence). The ends were cut back, 5 bases at V and 2 bases at J, with 18 bases in the middle. CDR3 protein: CASSLPRLGLNTGELFF. The CDR3 coding sequence is TGTGCCAGCAGTCTCCCCCGACTAGGTCTTAACACCGGGGAGCTGTTTTTT.

This clonotype was observed a handful of times. The chain combines TRBV6-1 with TRBJ2-4; D call uncertain. Per germline, CDR1 MNHNS and CDR2 SASEGT. V gave up 1 base and J gave up 0 bases, with 10 bases separating them. The length of the CDR3 is 16 residues. The CDR3 DNA is TGTGCCAGCAGTGAAGGAGGATACTTAGCCAAAAACATTCAGTACTTC. This encodes CASSEGGYLAKNIQYF.

This clonotype was observed at least ten times. The V call is TRBV28, the J call TRBJ2-1, with 10 bases lining up with TRBD2. Trimming at V came to 7 bases and at J to 0 bases, leaving 6 bases not matched to a gene. The CDR3 has 16 amino acids. Germline V gives CDR1 MDHEN, CDR2 SYDVKM. CDR3 nucleotides: TGTGCCAGCACGCCAAGACTAGCGGGCTCCTACAATGAGCAGTTCTTC. This encodes CASTPRLAGSYNEQFF.

This chain uses TRBV5-6 with TRBJ2-7, with D uncertain. From germline, CDR1 is SGHDT and CDR2 YYEEEE. The CDR3 is 14 residues long. With 2 bases removed from V and 3 bases from J, the gap between germline ends came to 12 bases. DNA for the CDR3: TGTGCCAGCAGCTTTAAACTTGGACGCTACGAGCAGTACTTC. This gives the protein CASSFKLGRYEQYF. The full variable domain, with the rest looked up from reference TRBV5-6 and TRBJ2-7, is DAGVTQSPTHLIKTRGQQVTLRCSPKSGHDTVSWYQQALGQGPQFIFQYYEEEERQRGNFPDRFSGHQFPNYSSELNVNALLLGDSALYLCASSFKLGRYEQYFGPGTRLTVT.

The chain recombines TRBV25-1 with TRBJ1-5; D remains ambiguous. The CDR3 totals 14 residues. Germline V gene data show CDR1 as MGHDK and CDR2 as SYGVNS. Deletions cut 3 bases from V and 4 bases from J, with 10 bases between. CDR3 DNA sequence: TGTGCCAGCAGTGAGGCGCGGAATAATCAGCCCCAGCATTTT. It encodes CASSEARNNQPQHF.

This clonotype was observed at least ten times. The chain employs TRBV19 and TRBJ1-2; D is unclear. Between the trimmed V and J ends, which lost 5 bases and 1 base, there was a span of 14 bases. Germline loops: CDR1 LNHDA, CDR2 SQIVND (reference sequence). CDR3 length: 15 amino acids. CDR3 region: CASSPYHTDNYGYTF. The CDR3 nucleotides read TGTGCCAGTAGTCCGTATCACACAGATAACTATGGCTACACCTTC.

The gene calls are TRBV6-1 and TRBJ1-4, with 9 bases lining up with TRBD1. The CDR3 runs to 15 residues. Trimming cost V 3 bases and J 6 bases; bases outside gene matches: 5. Germline values: CDR1 MNHNS, CDR2 SASEGT. The CDR3 here is CASSDTGTGHEKLFF. The CDR3 DNA reads TGTGCCAGCAGTGACACCGGGACAGGGCATGAAAAACTGTTTTTT.

This clonotype has only a few counts. This chain connects TRBV2 to TRBJ2-2; 9 bases fit TRBD2. This CDR3 spans 19 amino acids. Trimming took 3 bases from V and 4 from J; bases not matched to a gene: 15. Germline V gene lookup returns CDR1 SNHLY and CDR2 FYNNEI. The CDR3 DNA sequence: TGTGCCAGCAGTGACCCCCCCGGGGTCCGACTAGCGGTCACCGGGGAGCTGTTTTTT. Protein sequence: CASSDPPGVRLAVTGELFF.

This clonotype has just a few counts. V and J are TRBV24-1 and TRBJ2-7; 7 nucleotides match TRBD1. The CDR3 totals 14 residues. The germline V gene has CDR1 KGHDR and CDR2 SFDVKD. V gave up 4 bases and J gave up 1 base; unmatched junction bases: 3. The chain's CDR3 is CATSETGKSYEQYF. In DNA, the CDR3 is TGTGCCACCAGTGAGACAGGGAAATCCTACGAGCAGTACTTC.

A few counts support this clonotype. V usage is TRBV4-3 and J usage is TRBJ1-1; a possible D gene is TRBD1 (6 bases). The V gene lost 0 bases and the J gene lost 11 bases, with 13 bases spanning the gap. The CDR3 loop spans 13 amino acids. Per the germline V gene, CDR1 is LGHNA and CDR2 is YSLEER. For the CDR3, the DNA is TGCGCCAGCAGCCAAGACGCGAGGGGGTGGGCTTTCTTT. Its translation: CASSQDARGWAFF.

This clonotype showed up many times. The rearrangement joins TRBV6-1 to TRBJ2-2; 9 positions match TRBD2. The V and J ends lost 6 bases and 3 bases, in that order; junction bases with no gene match: 11. This CDR3 is 17 amino acids long. Germline V gene data show CDR1 as MNHNS and CDR2 as SASEGT. CDR3 bases: TGTGCCAGCAGCTTTGGAAGGACTAGCGAATACACCGGGGAGCTGTTTTTT. This gives the protein CASSFGRTSEYTGELFF.

The sample holds a few counts of this clonotype. V gene TRBV2 combines with J gene TRBJ2-7, with D perhaps given as TRBD1 or TRBD2 (5 bases each). Germline CDR1 SNHLY, CDR2 FYNNEI. Trimming left V 4 bases short and J 3 bases short, with 10 bases between. CDR3 size: 13 residues. DNA of the CDR3: TGTGCCAGCAGTGTTGTTGGGGGCTACGAGCAGTACTTC. This sequence encodes CASSVVGGYEQYF. Complete variable domain (other parts from reference TRBV2 and TRBJ2-7): EPEVTQTPSHQVTQMGQEVILRCVPISNHLYFYWYRQILGQKVEFLVSFYNNEISEKSEIFDDQFSVERPDGSNFTLKIRSTKLEDSAMYFCASSVVGGYEQYFGPGTRLTVT.

This clonotype was counted between two and nine times. One end of the junction does not line up with germline, which may come from a read error. The CDR3 nucleotides are TGTGCTAGCAGCTTACCGACTAGCGGGAGGACTTATGTCCGCCAAGAGACCCAGTACTTC. Translated: CASSLPTSGRTYVRQETQYF. V usage is TRBV7-7 and J usage is TRBJ2-5; 13 bases line up with TRBD2. This CDR3 contains 20 residues. Germline V gene lookup returns CDR1 SSHAT and CDR2 FNYEAQ (reference sequence). Variable domain in full (rest from reference TRBV7-7 and TRBJ2-5): GAGVSQSPRYKVTKRGQDVTLRCDPISSHATLYWYQQALGQGPEFLTYFNYEAQPDKSGLPSDRFSAERPEGSISTLTIQRTEQRDSAMYRCASSLPTSGRTYVRQETQYFGPGTRLLVL.

This clonotype was seen more than once but under ten times. This chain uses TRBV15 with TRBJ1-2, with D perhaps TRBD1 (6 bases). Germline assignment: CDR1 LNHNV and CDR2 YYDKDF (reference sequence). V lost 5 bases to trimming and J lost 6 bases, with 19 bases between them. The CDR3 is 15 residues long. CDR3 bases: TGTGCCACCAGCCCCCCGGACAGCGTTCCGGATGGCTACACCTTC. Encoded protein: CATSPPDSVPDGYTF.

The chain couples TRBV7-9 to TRBJ1-4; D gene unclear. The CDR3 is made up of 14 amino acids. V lost 5 bases to trimming and J lost 5 bases, with 12 bases between them. The V gene's germline CDR1 is SEHNR and CDR2 FQNEAQ (reference sequence). CDR3 in DNA: TGTGCCAGCAGCCCAATTGGGAGGAATGAAAAACTGTTTTTT. Translated: CASSPIGRNEKLFF.

The gene calls are TRBV19 and TRBJ1-1, with D perhaps TRBD1 (6 bases). With 6 bases removed from V and 4 bases from J, the gap between germline ends came to 18 bases. The germline CDR1 and CDR2 sequences are LNHDA and SQIVND (reference sequence). The CDR3 has 15 residues. CDR3 in DNA: TGTGCCAGTAGCGGAGGGACAAGCCAAGGCACTGAAGCTTTCTTT. Translation: CASSGGTSQGTEAFF. The variable domain in full, completed from reference TRBV19 and TRBJ1-1, reads DGGITQSPKYLFRKEGQNVTLSCEQNLNHDAMYWYRQDPGQGLRLIYYSQIVNDFQKGDIAEGYSVSREKKESFPLTVTSAQKNPTAFYLCASSGGTSQGTEAFFGQGTRLTVV.

The V call is TRBV7-2, the J call TRBJ1-2, with 9 positions matching TRBD1. The CDR3 is 19 residues long. In germline, CDR1 is SGHTA, CDR2 FQGNSA. J was trimmed by 2 bases and V by 1 base; bases with no gene match: 14. The CDR3 region has the DNA TGTGCCAGCAGCTTAGGCCCGGGACAGGGTATAATGTTGAACTATGGCTACACCTTC. It translates to CASSLGPGQGIMLNYGYTF.

Comment on this clonotype: With a much larger clone just one base away, this may be a read error. CDR3 residues: CASDSGGNTGELFF. CDR3 coding DNA: TGTGCCAGCGACTCGGGGGGGAACACCGGGGAGCTGTTTTTT. This rearrangement joins TRBV2 to TRBJ2-2, with TRBD2 matching 7 bases. J was trimmed by 1 base and V by 8 bases; bases with no gene match: 4. Looked up from germline, CDR1 is SNHLY and CDR2 is FYNNEI. This CDR3 has 14 residues.

This clonotype was recorded many times. The genes are TRBV7-2 and TRBJ2-5; 10 positions match TRBD2. This CDR3 is 16 amino acids long. The germline V gene encodes CDR1 SGHTA and CDR2 FQGNSA. The trim removed 5 bases at V and 2 bases at J, leaving 8 bases unmatched. In DNA form, the CDR3 reads TGTGCCAGCAGCACTAGCGGGGTACTATATCAAGAGACCCAGTACTTC. This translates into CASSTSGVLYQETQYF.